This T cell receptor (beta chain) was recovered during a study of shared clonotypes between healthy human individuals. Data came from immunoSEQ multiplex PCR; TCRdb stores just in-frame clones and leaves some out. The data contain about 510,000 clones, 90% to 97% of them singletons. V dropped 7 bases and J dropped 4; count of bases not matched to a gene: 12. The CDR3 runs to 15 residues. Germline CDR1 is SNHLY and CDR2 is FYNNEI. The clonotype was recovered from a woman in her 30s in good health. The rearrangement links TRBV2 to TRBJ2-5; 7 positions agree with TRBD2. Sequencing was performed on naive CD4+ T cells sorted from blood. Subset specified: CD45RA+ positively selected. The CDR3 DNA is TGTGCCAGCAAGTATCAGCGGGGAGGGTCAGAGACCCAGTACTTC. This codes for CASKYQRGGSETQYF.